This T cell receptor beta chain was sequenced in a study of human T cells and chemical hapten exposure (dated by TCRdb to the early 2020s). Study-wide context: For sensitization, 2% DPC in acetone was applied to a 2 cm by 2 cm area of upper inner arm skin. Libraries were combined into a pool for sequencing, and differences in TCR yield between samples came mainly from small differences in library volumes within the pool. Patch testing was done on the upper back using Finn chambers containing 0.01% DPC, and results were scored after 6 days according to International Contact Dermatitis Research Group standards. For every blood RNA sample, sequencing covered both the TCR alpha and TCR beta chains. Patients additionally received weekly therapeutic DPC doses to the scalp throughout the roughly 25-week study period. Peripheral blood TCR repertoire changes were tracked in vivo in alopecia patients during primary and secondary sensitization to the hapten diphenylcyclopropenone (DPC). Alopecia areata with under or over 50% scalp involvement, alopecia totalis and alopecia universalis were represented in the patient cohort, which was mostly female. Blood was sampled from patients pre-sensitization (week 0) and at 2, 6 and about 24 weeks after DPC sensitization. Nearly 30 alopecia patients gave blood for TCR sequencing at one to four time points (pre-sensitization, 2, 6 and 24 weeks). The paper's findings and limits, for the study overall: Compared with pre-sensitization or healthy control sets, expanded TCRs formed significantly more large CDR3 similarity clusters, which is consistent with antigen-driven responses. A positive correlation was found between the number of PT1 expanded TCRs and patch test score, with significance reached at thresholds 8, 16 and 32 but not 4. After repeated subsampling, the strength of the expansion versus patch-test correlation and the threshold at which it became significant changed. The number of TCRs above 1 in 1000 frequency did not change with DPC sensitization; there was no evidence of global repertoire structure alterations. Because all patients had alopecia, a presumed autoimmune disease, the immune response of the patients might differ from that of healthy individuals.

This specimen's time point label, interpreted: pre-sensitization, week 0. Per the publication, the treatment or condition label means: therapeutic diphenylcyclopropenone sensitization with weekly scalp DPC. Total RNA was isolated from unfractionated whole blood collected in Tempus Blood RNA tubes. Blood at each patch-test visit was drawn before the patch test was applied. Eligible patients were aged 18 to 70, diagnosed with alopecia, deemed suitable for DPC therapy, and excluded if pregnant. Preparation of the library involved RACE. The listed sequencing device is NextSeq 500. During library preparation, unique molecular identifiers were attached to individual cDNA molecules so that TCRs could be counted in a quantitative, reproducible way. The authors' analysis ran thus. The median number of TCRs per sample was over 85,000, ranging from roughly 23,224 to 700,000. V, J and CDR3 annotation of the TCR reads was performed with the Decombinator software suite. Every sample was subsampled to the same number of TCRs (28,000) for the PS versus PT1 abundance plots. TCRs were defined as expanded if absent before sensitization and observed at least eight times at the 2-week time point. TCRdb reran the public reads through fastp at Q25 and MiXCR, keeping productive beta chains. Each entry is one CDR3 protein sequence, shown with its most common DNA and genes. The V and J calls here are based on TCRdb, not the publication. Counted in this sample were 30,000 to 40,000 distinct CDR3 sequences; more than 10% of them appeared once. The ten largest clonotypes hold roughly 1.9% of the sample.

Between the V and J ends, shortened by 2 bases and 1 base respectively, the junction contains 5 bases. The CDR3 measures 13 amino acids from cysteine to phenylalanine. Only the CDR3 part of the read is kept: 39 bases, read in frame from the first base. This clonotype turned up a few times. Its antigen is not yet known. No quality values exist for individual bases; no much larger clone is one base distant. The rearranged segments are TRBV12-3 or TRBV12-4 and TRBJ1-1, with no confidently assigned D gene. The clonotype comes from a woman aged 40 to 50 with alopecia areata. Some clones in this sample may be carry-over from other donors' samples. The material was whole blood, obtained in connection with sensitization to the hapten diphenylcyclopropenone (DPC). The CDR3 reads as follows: CASSLFPNTEAFF. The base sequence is TGTGCCAGCAGTTTATTCCCGAACACTGAAGCTTTCTTT.